Below, 9 T cell receptor beta chains from the same sample are listed, as sequenced in a study of PD-1 blockade in mismatch repair-deficient tumors. Some clones are missing from TCRdb's copy, which holds only in-frame ones; the method was immunoSEQ multiplex PCR. The sample consists of more than 50,000 clones, around 88% of them appearing once. The specimen comprised peripheral blood, sampled 52 weeks after starting pembrolizumab. The source of these receptors is an adult with mismatch repair-deficient cancer.

This chain joins TRBV14 and TRBJ2-2, with 7 bases identical to TRBD2. The length of the CDR3 is 19 residues. J lost 7 bases, V lost 5 bases, and 22 bases had no gene match. Germline V gene data show CDR1 as SGHDN and CDR2 as FVKESK. For the CDR3, the DNA is TGTGCCAGCAGCTCCCGCTGGAGTGCTGGCGGGAGTAGAAACGGGGAGCTGTTTTTT. Encoded protein: CASSSRWSAGGSRNGELFF.

This clone appeared once. The chain uses TRBV28 and TRBJ1-5; 10 bases line up with TRBD1. In germline, CDR1 is MDHEN, CDR2 SYDVKM. CDR3 length: 16 residues. V shed 5 bases, J shed 0 bases, and the junction held 4 bases outside the gene matches. CDR3 sequence: CASSRTGGPSNQPQHF. CDR3 bases: TGTGCCAGCAGTCGGACAGGGGGGCCTAGCAATCAGCCCCAGCATTTT.

The J gene is TRBJ2-5, the V gene TRBV29-1; D not resolved. This CDR3 has 14 amino acids. V lost 6 bases to trimming and J lost 2 bases, with 16 bases between them. Per the germline V gene, CDR1 is SQVTM and CDR2 is ANQGSEA. CDR3 DNA: TGCAGCGTCAAGCTGAGGTCAGAGCAAGAGACCCAGTACTTC. It encodes CSVKLRSEQETQYF.

The chain recombines TRBV15 with TRBJ2-3, with D possibly being TRBD1 (6 bases). CDR3 length equals 17 residues. Germline CDR1 is LNHNV and CDR2 is YYDKDF (reference sequence). The V and J ends lost 1 base and 2 bases respectively, with 16 bases between them. The CDR3, as DNA: TGTGCCACCAGCAGAGTCTACAGGGCGGGTCCCACAGATACGCAGTATTTT. Translation: CATSRVYRAGPTDTQYF.

This clone was seen just once. The rearrangement uses TRBV6-1 and TRBJ2-3, with D perhaps TRBD2 (6 bases). Trimming left V 7 bases short and J 7 bases short, with 21 bases between. The CDR3 sequence is 15 residues long. CDR1 MNHNS and CDR2 SASEGT come from the germline V gene. Here the CDR3 reads CASTPPGRRRNTQYF. The CDR3 DNA follows: TGTGCCAGCACCCCTCCCGGGAGAAGGAGAAATACGCAGTATTTT.

The chain links TRBV25-1 to TRBJ2-1, with 12 bases matching TRBD2. This CDR3 spans 15 amino acids. The V gene's germline CDR1 is MGHDK and CDR2 SYGVNS. V was pared by 7 bases and J by 4 bases, with 5 bases of the junction left unmatched. The CDR3: CASTVGLAGYNEQFF. Here the CDR3 DNA reads TGTGCCAGCACGGTAGGACTAGCGGGGTACAATGAGCAGTTCTTC.

This clone showed up just once. The V gene is TRBV2, the J gene TRBJ2-5; possible D gene TRBD2, 6 bases. Germline-derived CDR1 and CDR2 are SNHLY and FYNNEI. CDR3 length equals 13 residues. The V and J ends lost 9 bases and 1 base respectively, with 12 bases between them. CDR3 in DNA: TGTGCCAGGTCAGGGACTCTCCAAGAGACCCAGTACTTC. Translation gives CARSGTLQETQYF.

This chain connects TRBV2 to TRBJ1-4; TRBD1 matches 8 bases. The CDR3 has 14 amino acids. The ends lost 5 bases at V and 8 bases at J; junction bases unmatched: 7. Germline lookup yields CDR1 SNHLY and CDR2 FYNNEI. The CDR3 DNA sequence: TGTGCCAGCAGTCCAGACAGGGGACGCGAAAAACTGTTTTTT. Amino acid sequence: CASSPDRGREKLFF.

The chain joins TRBV28 to TRBJ2-1; 11 bases are a match to TRBD2. Germline CDR1 reads MDHEN; CDR2 reads SYDVKM. This CDR3 is 17 amino acids long. The trim removed 2 bases at V and 6 bases at J, leaving 9 bases unmatched. CDR3 DNA: TGTGCCAGCAGTTTAGGCCAACTAGCGGGAGTGGGCAATGAGCAGTTCTTC. Encoded protein: CASSLGQLAGVGNEQFF.